This T cell receptor (beta chain) was found in a study of T cell changes during pregnancy in multiple sclerosis. This table comes from immunoSEQ multiplex PCR, and its TCRdb copy is limited to in-frame clones, with some not included. The sample includes 40,000 to 45,000 clones, 87% seen only once; the top ten take around 1%. Specimen: CD4+ T cells from peripheral blood mononuclear cells, collected after pregnancy. The TCR comes from a female donor with multiple sclerosis, enrolled in a pregnancy study.

This CDR3 is CASSTRNSGNTIYF. The CDR3 DNA reads TGTGCCAGCAGTACGCGGAACTCTGGAAACACCATATATTTT. The rearrangement links TRBV28 to TRBJ1-3; D remains ambiguous. CDR3 length equals 14 residues. With 5 bases removed from V and 0 bases from J, the gap between germline ends came to 8 bases. Germline V lookup: CDR1 MDHEN, CDR2 SYDVKM.